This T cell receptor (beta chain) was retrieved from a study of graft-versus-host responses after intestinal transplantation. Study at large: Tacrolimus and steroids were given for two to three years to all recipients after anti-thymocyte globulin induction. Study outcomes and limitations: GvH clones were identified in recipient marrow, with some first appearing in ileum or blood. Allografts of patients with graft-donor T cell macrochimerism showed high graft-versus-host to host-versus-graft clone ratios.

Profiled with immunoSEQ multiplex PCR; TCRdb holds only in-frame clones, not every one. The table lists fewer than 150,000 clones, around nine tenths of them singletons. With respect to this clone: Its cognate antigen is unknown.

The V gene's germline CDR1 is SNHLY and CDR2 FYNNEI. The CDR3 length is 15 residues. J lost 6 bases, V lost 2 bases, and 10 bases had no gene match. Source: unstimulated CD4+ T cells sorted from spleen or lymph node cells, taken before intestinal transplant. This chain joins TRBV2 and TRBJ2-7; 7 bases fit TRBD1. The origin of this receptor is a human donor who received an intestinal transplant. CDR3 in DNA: TGTGCCAGCAGTGAAAACATGGCAGGGGGTGGCGAGCAGTACTTC. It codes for CASSENMAGGGEQYF.